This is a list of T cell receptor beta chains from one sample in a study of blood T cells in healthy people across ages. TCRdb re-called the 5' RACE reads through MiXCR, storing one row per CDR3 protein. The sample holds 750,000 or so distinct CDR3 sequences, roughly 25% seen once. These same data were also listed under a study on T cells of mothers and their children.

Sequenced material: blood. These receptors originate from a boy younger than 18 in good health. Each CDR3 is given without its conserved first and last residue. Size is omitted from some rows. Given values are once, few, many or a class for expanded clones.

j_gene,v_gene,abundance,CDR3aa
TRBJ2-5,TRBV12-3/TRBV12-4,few,ASSIDRAVETQY
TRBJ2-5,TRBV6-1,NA,ASDRDRGKETQY
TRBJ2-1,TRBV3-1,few,ASSQAIAYNEQF
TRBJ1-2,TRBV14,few,ASSLAPRLDYGYT
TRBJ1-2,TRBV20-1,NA,SAIEMTGSRGGYT
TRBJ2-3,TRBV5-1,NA,ASSFSISEDTQY
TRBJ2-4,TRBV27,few,ASSSTLLHPGLAYKNIQY
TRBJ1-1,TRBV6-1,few,ASSERGLETEAF
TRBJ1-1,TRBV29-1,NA,SVHNLNTEAF
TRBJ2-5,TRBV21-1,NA,ASSTDGGELETQY
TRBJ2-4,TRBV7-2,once,ASSSQRGPKNIQY
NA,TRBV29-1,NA,SFRQELGRNEQF
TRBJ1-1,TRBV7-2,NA,ASGYWLNTEAF
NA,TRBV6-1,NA,ASSEPDRGEKTQY
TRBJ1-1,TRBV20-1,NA,SAPGTKTEAF
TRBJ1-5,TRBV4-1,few,ASSHKGDQPQH
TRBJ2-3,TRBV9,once,ASSIGGPAYTQY
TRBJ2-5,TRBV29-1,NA,SVRRPKGETQY
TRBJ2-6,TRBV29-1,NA,SVGKGSGANVLT
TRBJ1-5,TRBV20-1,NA,SASPGGGAKYQPQH
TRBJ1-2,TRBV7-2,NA,ASSIRGGSLYGST
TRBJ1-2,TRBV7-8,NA,ASSLAGIGGDGYT
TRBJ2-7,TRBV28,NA,ASSSPGQLTYEQY
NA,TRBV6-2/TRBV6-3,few,ASSGRQGVPYEQY
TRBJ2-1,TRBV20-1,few,SARDGIRAGGRNEQF
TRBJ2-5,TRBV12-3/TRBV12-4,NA,ASGYVGGRETQY
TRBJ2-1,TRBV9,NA,ASSVTSGSLDEQF
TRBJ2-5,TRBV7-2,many,ASSLVGRETQY
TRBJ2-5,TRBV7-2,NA,ASSLVLVETQY
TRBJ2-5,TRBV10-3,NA,AISSVLGDQETQY
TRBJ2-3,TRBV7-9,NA,ASKERGADTQY
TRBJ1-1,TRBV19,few,ASSQGGLDTEAF
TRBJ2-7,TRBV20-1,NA,SARSGTGGYEQY
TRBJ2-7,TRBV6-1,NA,ASSDRTGTYEQY
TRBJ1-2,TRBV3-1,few,ASSSLGFGYT
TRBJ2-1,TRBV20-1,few,SAEGAGSMDEQF
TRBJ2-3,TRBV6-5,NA,ASSYMEASHSTDTQY
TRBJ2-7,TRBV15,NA,ATSEDWAYEQY
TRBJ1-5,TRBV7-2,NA,ASSPDSPGGGQPQH
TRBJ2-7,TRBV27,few,ASSPQPTYEQY
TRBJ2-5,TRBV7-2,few,AIYVGAIGETQY
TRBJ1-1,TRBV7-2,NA,ASSLDSVTEAF
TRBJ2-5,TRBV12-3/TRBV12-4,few,ASSPQDRGVRGETQY
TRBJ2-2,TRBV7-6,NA,ASSSGPLEELF
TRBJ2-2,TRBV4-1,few,ASSQERTGVETGELF
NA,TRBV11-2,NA,ASSPTRDYEQY
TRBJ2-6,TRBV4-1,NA,ASRSGTGSGANVLT
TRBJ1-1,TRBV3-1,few,ASSQESGHR
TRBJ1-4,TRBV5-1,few,ASSLIGEDRF
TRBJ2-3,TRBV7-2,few,ASSPLGIWDNEDTQY
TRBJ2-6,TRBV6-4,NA,ASSDSPGGDGANVLT